The 29 T cell receptor beta chains in this list originate from one sample, sequenced in a study of CD8 T cells in ankylosing spondylitis. One entry per CDR3 protein results from TCRdb running MiXCR on the 5' RACE reads. The sample lists fewer than 500,000 distinct CDR3 sequences, around 20% occurring once. Study conclusions and caveats: Seemingly characteristic of ankylosing spondylitis blood was a TCR beta motif consisting of about 8 highly homologous variants.

These receptors have no identified antigens. Sequencing was carried out using blood, either unsorted or a sorted T cell fraction (not recorded which). These TCRs come from a male donor with ankylosing spondylitis.

This clonotype occurred a few times. This chain uses TRBV28 with TRBJ2-7; D ambiguous. Trimming took off 3 bases at V and 4 bases at J, with 10 bases between the two ends. CDR1 and CDR2 from the germline V gene are MDHEN and SYDVKM. CDR3 length equals 13 residues. Here the CDR3 reads CASSLPPLYEQYF. In DNA, the CDR3 is TGTGCCAGCAGTTTGCCCCCCCTATACGAGCAGTACTTC.

This clonotype appeared a few times. The chain employs TRBV28 and TRBJ1-4; possible D gene TRBD1, 6 bases. Trimming took off 5 bases at V and 8 bases at J, with 15 bases between the two ends. Looked up from germline, CDR1 is MDHEN and CDR2 is SYDVKM. CDR3 length: 14 residues. CDR3 nucleotides: TGTGCCAGCAGTAACAGGGTAATGGGAGAAAAACTGTTTTTT. This encodes CASSNRVMGEKLFF.

The chain links TRBV20-1 to TRBJ1-6; D not certain. Germline CDR1 and CDR2: DFQATT and SNEGSKA (reference sequence). Trimming pared 1 base from V and 2 bases from J, leaving 3 bases between. This CDR3 is 13 amino acids long. CDR3 in DNA: TGCAGTGCTAGAGTTCCCTATAATTCACCCCTCCACTTT. Protein: CSARVPYNSPLHF.

CDR3 DNA: TGCAGTGCCGCGGGCGACGGGGACTACGAGCAGTACTTC. As protein: CSAAGDGDYEQYF. The chain couples TRBV20-1 to TRBJ2-7; possible D gene TRBD2, 5 bases. V was clipped by 6 bases and J by 3 bases, with 15 bases between them. The CDR3 is 13 residues long. Germline V gene data show CDR1 as DFQATT and CDR2 as SNEGSKA (reference sequence).

This clonotype was seen more than once but under ten times. This sequence joins TRBV27 and TRBJ2-3; D assignment may be TRBD1 or TRBD2 (5 bases each). The V gene lost 2 bases and the J gene lost 1 base, with 10 bases spanning the gap. Per the germline V gene, CDR1 is MNHEY and CDR2 is SMNVEV (reference sequence). The CDR3 runs to 15 residues. The CDR3 region has the DNA TGTGCCAGCAGTTTACAACTAGGGGGCACAGATACGCAGTATTTT. As protein: CASSLQLGGTDTQYF.

There are a few counts of this clonotype. The rearrangement links TRBV10-3 to TRBJ2-7; 7 bases are a match to TRBD1. The CDR3 spans 14 residues. V dropped 6 bases and J dropped 5; count of bases not matched to a gene: 10. Germline V gives CDR1 ENHRY, CDR2 SYGVKD. The CDR3 loop is CAIRGRQGTNEQYF. The CDR3, as DNA: TGTGCCATCAGGGGAAGACAGGGTACTAACGAGCAGTACTTC.

The chain employs TRBV5-1 and TRBJ2-7, with 7 positions matching TRBD1. The CDR3 is made up of 15 amino acids. The V gene's germline CDR1 is SGHRS and CDR2 YFSETQ. After removal of 7 bases from V and 7 bases from J, the junction contained 17 bases not matched to a gene. The CDR3 region is CASSPDPQGTGEQYF. For the CDR3, the DNA is TGCGCCAGCTCCCCTGATCCACAGGGGACGGGGGAGCAGTACTTC.

This chain connects TRBV20-1 to TRBJ1-4, with D possibly matching TRBD1 (5 bases). The CDR3 extends over 15 amino acids. From germline, CDR1 is DFQATT and CDR2 SNEGSKA (reference sequence). Trimming removed 0 bases at V and 7 bases at J, with 15 bases between. CDR3 protein: CSARDQSGSGEKLFF. For the CDR3, the DNA is TGCAGTGCTAGAGATCAGTCAGGGTCGGGTGAAAAACTGTTTTTT.

The rearrangement uses TRBV7-9 and TRBJ2-1; the match to TRBD2 covers 12 bases. The germline V gene has CDR1 SEHNR and CDR2 FQNEAQ (reference sequence). The CDR3 contains 15 residues. With 1 base clipped from V and 13 bases from J, the junction kept 8 bases outside the gene matches. The CDR3 coding sequence is TGTGCCAGCAGCTTAGTCAATACGGGACTAGCGGGCCAGTTCTTC. Residues: CASSLVNTGLAGQFF.

The chain joins TRBV20-1 to TRBJ1-6; D uncertain. The CDR3 has 15 residues. The germline CDR1 and CDR2 sequences are DFQATT and SNEGSKA (reference sequence). V was trimmed by 8 bases and J by 4 bases, leaving 18 bases between them. Here the CDR3 DNA reads TGCAGTCCGACCGGGCGACGACCATATAATTCACCCCTCCACTTT. Translating gives CSPTGRRPYNSPLHF.

CDR3 protein: CASSGTGGVSYGYTF. The CDR3 DNA reads as TGTGCCAGTAGCGGGACAGGGGGCGTAAGTTACGGCTACACCTTC. This chain joins TRBV19 and TRBJ1-2; the match to TRBD1 covers 12 bases. The CDR3 is made up of 15 amino acids. Germline assignment: CDR1 LNHDA and CDR2 SQIVND (reference sequence). After removal of 6 bases from V and 8 bases from J, the junction contained 10 bases not matched to a gene.

This chain joins TRBV18 and TRBJ2-3; the D call may be TRBD1 or TRBD2 (5 bases each). V lost 3 bases and J 8 bases, leaving 18 bases between the germline ends. The CDR3 has 15 residues. Germline CDR1 KGHSH, CDR2 LQKENI. CDR3 nucleotide sequence: TGTGCCAGCTCACCCTCGGGGCGGCGCGGAGGTACGCAGTATTTT. Its translation: CASSPSGRRGGTQYF.

The rearrangement links TRBV10-3 to TRBJ2-6, with a tentative D call TRBD1 (5 bases). This CDR3 has 15 amino acids. Trimming removed 6 bases from V and 2 bases from J, with 11 bases in between. Germline CDR1 and CDR2: ENHRY and SYGVKD. The CDR3 is CAISPQGTGANVLTF. The CDR3 DNA reads TGTGCCATCAGCCCCCAGGGCACTGGGGCCAACGTCCTGACTTTC.

The chain joins TRBV28 to TRBJ2-4; tentatively, D is TRBD1 or TRBD2 (6 bases each). This CDR3 has 19 amino acids. V lost 5 bases and J lost 1, with 24 bases in between. Germline values: CDR1 MDHEN, CDR2 SYDVKM. The CDR3 DNA sequence: TGTGCCAGCAGTAATCCCGGCAGGGGCCTAGCGACCGCCAAAAACATTCAGTACTTC. Translated, it gives CASSNPGRGLATAKNIQYF. The entire variable domain, with the rest obtained from reference TRBV28 and TRBJ2-4, is as follows: DVKVTQSSRYLVKRTGEKVFLECVQDMDHENMFWYRQDPGLGLRLIYFSYDVKMKEKGDIPEGYSVSREKKERFSLILESASTNQTSMYLCASSNPGRGLATAKNIQYFGAGTRLSVL.

This clonotype turned up a few times. V is TRBV7-9 and J is TRBJ1-6, with D unresolved. From germline, CDR1 is SEHNR and CDR2 FQNEAQ (reference sequence). Trimming took 5 bases from V and 2 from J, leaving 7 bases between them. This CDR3 region has 14 residues. CDR3 in DNA: TGTGCCAGCAGCCCTGGCCCCTATAATTCACCCCTCCACTTT. Encoded protein: CASSPGPYNSPLHF.

This clonotype was seen more than once but under ten times. V is TRBV4-1 and J is TRBJ2-7, with TRBD2 matching 11 bases. Looked up from germline, CDR1 is MGHRA and CDR2 is YSYEKL. V trimming: 1 base; J trimming: 6 bases; junction bases outside the gene matches: 5. The length of the CDR3 is 15 residues. CDR3: CASSQALAGGTEQYF. DNA for the CDR3: TGCGCCAGCAGCCAAGCCCTAGCGGGAGGAACCGAGCAGTACTTC.

This clonotype came up a few times. V and J are TRBV29-1 and TRBJ2-3; TRBD2 aligns across 9 bases. Germline V gene sequence: CDR1 SQVTM, CDR2 ANQGSEA. This CDR3 has 14 residues. J gave up 4 bases and V 1 base, and 3 bases lay outside the gene matches. The CDR3 loop reads CSVEVASGADTQYF. CDR3 bases: TGCAGCGTTGAAGTAGCTAGCGGGGCAGATACGCAGTATTTT.

This clonotype turned up a few times. The chain has TRBV20-1 and TRBJ2-5; 7 nucleotides line up with TRBD2. This CDR3 region has 13 residues. V lost 8 bases and J lost 1; bases outside the gene matches: 7. The germline gives CDR1 DFQATT, CDR2 SNEGSKA (reference sequence). In nucleotides, the CDR3 is TGCAGTCCCGCGGGACTAACCCAAGAGACCCAGTACTTC. Protein sequence: CSPAGLTQETQYF.

This clonotype was picked up one time. This rearrangement joins TRBV28 to TRBJ2-3; 8 positions match TRBD2. In germline, CDR1 is MDHEN, CDR2 SYDVKM. This CDR3 is built from 18 residues. Trimming took 5 bases from V and 2 from J; bases not matched to a gene: 15. CDR3 region: CASSPRVSSGLITDTQYF. The CDR3 region has the DNA TGTGCCAGCAGTCCAAGGGTGTCTAGCGGGTTGATCACAGATACGCAGTATTTT.

This chain connects TRBV5-1 to TRBJ2-3; 8 bases are a match to TRBD2. This CDR3 has 17 amino acids. CDR1 is SGHRS, CDR2 YFSETQ, per germline. V lost 0 bases, J lost 4 bases, and 10 bases stayed unmatched. In nucleotides, the CDR3 is TGCGCCAGCAGCTTGGGAGGGCTAGCGGGCTCCCCAGATACGCAGTATTTT. This gives the protein CASSLGGLAGSPDTQYF.

This clonotype was seen only a few times. V is TRBV7-9 and J is TRBJ2-1; perhaps TRBD1 as D (6 bases). The CDR3 contains 14 residues. The germline V and J ends were trimmed by 5 bases and 11 bases, with 19 bases remaining between them. From germline, CDR1 is SEHNR and CDR2 FQNEAQ (reference sequence). The DNA of the CDR3 is TGTGCCAGCAGCAGTAGTGTGGGGGCTGTGAAGCAGTTCTTC. This encodes CASSSSVGAVKQFF.

This clonotype was found a few times. This chain uses TRBV2 with TRBJ2-3; unclear D gene. The CDR3 length is 14 residues. The V gene's germline CDR1 is SNHLY and CDR2 FYNNEI. Trimming left V 5 bases short and J 1 base short, with 10 bases between. The chain's CDR3 is CASSPMEGTDTQYF. The CDR3 DNA is TGTGCCAGCAGTCCCATGGAAGGCACAGATACGCAGTATTTT.

This clonotype came up many times. The chain has TRBV20-1 and TRBJ2-3; D possibly uses TRBD1 or TRBD2 (6 bases each). V dropped 6 bases and J dropped 5 bases, with 27 bases sitting between them. The CDR3 loop spans 17 amino acids. CDR1 DFQATT and CDR2 SNEGSKA come from the germline V gene (reference sequence). CDR3 coding DNA: TGCAGTGCCAGGGGAGGAGCGTGGGGGCAGGTCGTAGATACGCAGTATTTT. Its translation is CSARGGAWGQVVDTQYF.

The V and J genes are TRBV7-2 and TRBJ2-3, with 7 bases aligning to TRBD2. V lost 2 bases to trimming and J lost 1 base; unmatched junction nucleotides: 6. This CDR3 has 16 amino acids. From germline, CDR1 is SGHTA and CDR2 FQGNSA. CDR3 in DNA: TGTGCCAGCAGCTTACTAGCGGTTCTTGGCACAGATACGCAGTATTTT. Protein sequence: CASSLLAVLGTDTQYF. Full variable domain (rest looked up from reference TRBV7-2 and TRBJ2-3): GAGVSQSPSNKVTEKGKDVELRCDPISGHTALYWYRQSLGQGLEFLIYFQGNSAPDKSGLPSDRFSAERTGGSVSTLTIQRTQQEDSAVYLCASSLLAVLGTDTQYFGPGTRLTVL.

This chain links TRBV10-3 with TRBJ2-1, with 8 nucleotides matching TRBD2. V gave up 5 bases and J gave up 0 bases; unmatched junction bases: 0. The CDR3 loop spans 14 amino acids. The germline V gene has CDR1 ENHRY and CDR2 SYGVKD. DNA of the CDR3: TGTGCCATCAGTAGCGGGAGCTCCTACAATGAGCAGTTCTTC. Amino acid sequence: CAISSGSSYNEQFF.

This clonotype was counted a few times. This chain joins TRBV11-2 and TRBJ2-7; D is undetermined. The CDR3 is 17 residues long. Germline V CDR1 and CDR2: SGHAT, FQNNGV. Trimming took 1 base from V and 2 from J, leaving 18 bases between them. CDR3 protein: CASSLGSGENRAYEQYF. The CDR3 DNA sequence: TGTGCCAGCAGCTTAGGATCTGGCGAAAACCGAGCCTACGAGCAGTACTTC.

The gene calls are TRBV29-1 and TRBJ1-2; tentatively, D is TRBD1 (5 bases). There are 12 residues in the CDR3. Trimming shortened V by 0 bases and J by 5 bases, and 7 bases separated the two germline ends. From germline, CDR1 is SQVTM and CDR2 ANQGSEA. CDR3 protein: CSVEEGVYGYTF. The CDR3 DNA sequence: TGCAGCGTTGAAGAAGGGGTTTATGGCTACACCTTC.

In this sample, this clonotype turned up a few times. This chain uses TRBV29-1 with TRBJ2-1; possible D gene TRBD2, 6 bases. The germline CDR1 and CDR2 sequences are SQVTM and ANQGSEA. The CDR3 spans 14 residues. V was pared by 4 bases and J by 0 bases, with 10 bases between. The chain's CDR3 is CSVGGRDSYNEQFF. CDR3 nucleotide sequence: TGCAGCGTTGGTGGGCGGGACTCCTACAATGAGCAGTTCTTC.

The genes are TRBV27 and TRBJ1-6; no firm D call. V lost 6 bases and J lost 4, with 4 bases in between. Germline V gene lookup returns CDR1 MNHEY and CDR2 SMNVEV (reference sequence). The CDR3 sequence is 12 residues long. In DNA form, the CDR3 reads TGTGCCAGCAGCCAATATAATTCACCCCTCCACTTT. It specifies CASSQYNSPLHF.